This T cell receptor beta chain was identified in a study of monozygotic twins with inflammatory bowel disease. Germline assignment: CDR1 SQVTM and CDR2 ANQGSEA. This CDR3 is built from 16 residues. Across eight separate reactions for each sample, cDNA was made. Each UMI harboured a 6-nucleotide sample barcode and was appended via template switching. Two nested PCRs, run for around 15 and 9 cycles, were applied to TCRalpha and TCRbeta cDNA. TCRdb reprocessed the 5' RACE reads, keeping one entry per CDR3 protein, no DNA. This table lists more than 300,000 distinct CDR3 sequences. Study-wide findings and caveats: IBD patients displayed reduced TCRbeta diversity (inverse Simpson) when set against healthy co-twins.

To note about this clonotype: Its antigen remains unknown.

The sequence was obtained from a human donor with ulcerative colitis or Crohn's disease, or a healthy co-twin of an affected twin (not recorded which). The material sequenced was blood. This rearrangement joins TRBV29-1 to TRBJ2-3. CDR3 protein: CSVEDFDRVGTDTQYF.